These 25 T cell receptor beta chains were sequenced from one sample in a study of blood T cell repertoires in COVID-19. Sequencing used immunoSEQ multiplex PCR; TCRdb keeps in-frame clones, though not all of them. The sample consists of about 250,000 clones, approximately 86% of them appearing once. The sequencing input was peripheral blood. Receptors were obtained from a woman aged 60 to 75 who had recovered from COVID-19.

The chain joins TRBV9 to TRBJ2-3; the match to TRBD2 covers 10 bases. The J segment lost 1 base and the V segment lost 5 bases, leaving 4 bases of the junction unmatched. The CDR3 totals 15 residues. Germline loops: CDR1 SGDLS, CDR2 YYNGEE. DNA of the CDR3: TGTGCCAGCAGGAGCGGGGGGGCTGGCACAGATACGCAGTATTTT. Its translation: CASRSGGAGTDTQYF.

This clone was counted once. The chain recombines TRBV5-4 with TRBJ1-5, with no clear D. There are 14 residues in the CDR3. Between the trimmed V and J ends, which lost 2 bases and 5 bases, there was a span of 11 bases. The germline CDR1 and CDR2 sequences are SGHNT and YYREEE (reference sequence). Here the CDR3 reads CASSFRGHDQPQHF. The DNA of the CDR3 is TGTGCCAGCAGCTTCCGGGGTCACGATCAGCCCCAGCATTTT.

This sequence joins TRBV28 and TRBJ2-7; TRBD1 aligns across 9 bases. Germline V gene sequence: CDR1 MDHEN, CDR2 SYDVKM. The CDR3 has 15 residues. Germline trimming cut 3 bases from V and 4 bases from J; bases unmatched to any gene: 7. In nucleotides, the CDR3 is TGTGCCAGCAGTTTTCACAGGGGGCTCGGGTACGAGCAGTACTTC. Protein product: CASSFHRGLGYEQYF.

CDR3 residues: CAISESGDTIYF. The CDR3 bases are TGTGCCATCAGTGAGTCAGGGGACACCATATATTTT. The chain combines TRBV10-3 with TRBJ1-3; perhaps TRBD1 as D (5 bases). The CDR3 loop spans 12 amino acids. The germline V gene has CDR1 ENHRY and CDR2 SYGVKD. The germline V and J ends were trimmed by 0 bases and 8 bases, with 5 bases remaining between them.

CDR3 protein: CASSTGSQETQYF. The CDR3 coding sequence is TGTGCCAGCAGCACCGGGAGCCAAGAGACCCAGTACTTC. The V and J genes are TRBV11-3 and TRBJ2-5; tentative D call: TRBD2 (6 bases). The V gene's germline CDR1 is SGHNT and CDR2 YENEEA. The length of the CDR3 is 13 residues. Trimming took 5 bases from V and 1 from J, leaving 8 bases between them.

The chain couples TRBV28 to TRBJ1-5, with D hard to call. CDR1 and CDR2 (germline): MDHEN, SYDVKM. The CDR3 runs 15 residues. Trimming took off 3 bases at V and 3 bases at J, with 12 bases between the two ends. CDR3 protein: CASSLRSGSNQPQHF. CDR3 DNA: TGTGCCAGCAGTTTGAGGTCGGGGTCCAATCAGCCCCAGCATTTT.

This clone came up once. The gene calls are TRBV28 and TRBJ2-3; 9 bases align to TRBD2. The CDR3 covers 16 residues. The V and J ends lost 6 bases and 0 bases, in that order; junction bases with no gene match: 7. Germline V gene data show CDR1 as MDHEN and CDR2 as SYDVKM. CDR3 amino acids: CASRTLAGPSTDTQYF. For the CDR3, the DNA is TGTGCCAGCAGAACTCTAGCGGGACCTAGCACAGATACGCAGTATTTT.

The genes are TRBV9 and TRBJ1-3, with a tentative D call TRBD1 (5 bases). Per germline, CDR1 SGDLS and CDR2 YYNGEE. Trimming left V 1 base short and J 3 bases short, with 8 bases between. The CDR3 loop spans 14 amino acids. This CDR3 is CASSVQGLGNTIYF. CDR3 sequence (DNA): TGTGCCAGCAGCGTACAGGGTCTTGGAAACACCATATATTTT.

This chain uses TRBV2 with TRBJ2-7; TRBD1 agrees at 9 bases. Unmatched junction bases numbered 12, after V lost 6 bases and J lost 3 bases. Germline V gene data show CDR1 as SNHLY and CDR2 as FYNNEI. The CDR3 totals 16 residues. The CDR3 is CASRAGTGIKIYEQYF. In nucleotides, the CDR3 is TGTGCCAGCAGAGCCGGGACAGGGATAAAGATCTACGAGCAGTACTTC.

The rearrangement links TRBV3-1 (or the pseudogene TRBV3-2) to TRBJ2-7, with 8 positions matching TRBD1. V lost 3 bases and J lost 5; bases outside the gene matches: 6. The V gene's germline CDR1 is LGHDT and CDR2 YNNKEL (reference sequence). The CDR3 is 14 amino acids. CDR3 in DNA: TGTGCCAGCAGCCATCAGGGGGCAGTCGACGAGCAGTACTTC. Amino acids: CASSHQGAVDEQYF.

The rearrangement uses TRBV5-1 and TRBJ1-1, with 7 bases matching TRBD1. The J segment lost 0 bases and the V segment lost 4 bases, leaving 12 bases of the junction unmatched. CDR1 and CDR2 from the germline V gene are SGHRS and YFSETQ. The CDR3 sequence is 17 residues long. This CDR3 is CASSPINTQGLNTEAFF. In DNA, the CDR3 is TGCGCCAGCAGCCCGATTAATACACAGGGGCTGAACACTGAAGCTTTCTTT.

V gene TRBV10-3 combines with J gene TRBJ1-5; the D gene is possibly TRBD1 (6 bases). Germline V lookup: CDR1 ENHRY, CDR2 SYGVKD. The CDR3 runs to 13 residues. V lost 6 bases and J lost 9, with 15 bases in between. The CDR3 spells CAIRRDILWPQHF. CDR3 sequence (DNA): TGTGCCATCAGGAGGGACATCCTATGGCCCCAGCATTTT.

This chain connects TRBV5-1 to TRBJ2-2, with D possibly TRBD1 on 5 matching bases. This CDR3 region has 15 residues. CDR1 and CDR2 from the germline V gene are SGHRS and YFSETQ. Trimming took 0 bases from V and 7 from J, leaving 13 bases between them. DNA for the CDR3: TGCGCCAGCAGCTTGGCCGCAGGGTCGGGCGGGGAGCTGTTTTTT. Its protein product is CASSLAAGSGGELFF.

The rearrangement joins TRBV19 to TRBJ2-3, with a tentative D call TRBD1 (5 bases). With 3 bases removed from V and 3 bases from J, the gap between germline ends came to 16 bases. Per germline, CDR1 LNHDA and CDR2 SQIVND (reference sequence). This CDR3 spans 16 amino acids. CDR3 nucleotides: TGTGCCAGTAGTATCACAGGCATAGGAAAGACAGATACGCAGTATTTT. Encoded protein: CASSITGIGKTDTQYF. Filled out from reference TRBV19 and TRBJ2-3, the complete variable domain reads DGGITQSPKYLFRKEGQNVTLSCEQNLNHDAMYWYRQDPGQGLRLIYYSQIVNDFQKGDIAEGYSVSREKKESFPLTVTSAQKNPTAFYLCASSITGIGKTDTQYFGPGTRLTVL.

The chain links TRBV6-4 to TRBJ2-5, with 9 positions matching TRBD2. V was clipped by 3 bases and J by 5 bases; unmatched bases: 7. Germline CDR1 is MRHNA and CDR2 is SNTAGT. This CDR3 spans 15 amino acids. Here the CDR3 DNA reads TGTGCCAGCAGTGAACCAGCGGGGGGTTGGGAGACCCAGTACTTC. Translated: CASSEPAGGWETQYF.

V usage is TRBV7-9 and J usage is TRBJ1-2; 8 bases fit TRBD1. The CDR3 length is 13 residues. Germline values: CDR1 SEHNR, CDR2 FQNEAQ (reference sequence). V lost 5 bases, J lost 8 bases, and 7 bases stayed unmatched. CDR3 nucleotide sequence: TGTGCCAGCAGCCAGGACAGGGTGACCGGCTACACCTTC. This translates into CASSQDRVTGYTF. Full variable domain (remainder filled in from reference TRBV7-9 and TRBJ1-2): DTGVSQNPRHKITKRGQNVTFRCDPISEHNRLYWYRQTLGQGPEFLTYFQNEAQLEKSRLLSDRFSAERPKGSFSTLEIQRTEQGDSAMYLCASSQDRVTGYTFGSGTRLTVV.

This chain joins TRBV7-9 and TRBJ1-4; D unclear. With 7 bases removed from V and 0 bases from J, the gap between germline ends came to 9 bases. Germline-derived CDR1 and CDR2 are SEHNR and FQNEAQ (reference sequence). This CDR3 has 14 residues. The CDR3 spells CASKAGATNEKLFF. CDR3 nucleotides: TGTGCCAGCAAAGCTGGTGCAACTAATGAAAAACTGTTTTTT.

The CDR3 DNA reads as TGTGCCAGCAGTTTATTCGAGTATATTGGCTACACCTTC. Translating it yields CASSLFEYIGYTF. The chain joins TRBV28 to TRBJ1-2; D not certain. This CDR3 region has 13 residues. Germline V lookup: CDR1 MDHEN, CDR2 SYDVKM. Trimming removed 1 base from V and 7 bases from J, with 10 bases in between.

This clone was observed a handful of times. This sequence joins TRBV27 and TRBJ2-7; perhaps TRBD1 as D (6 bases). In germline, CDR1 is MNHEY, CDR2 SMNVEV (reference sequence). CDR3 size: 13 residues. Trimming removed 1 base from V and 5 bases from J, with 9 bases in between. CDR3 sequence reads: CASSLFRGHEQYF. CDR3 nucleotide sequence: TGTGCCAGCAGTTTATTCAGGGGACACGAGCAGTACTTC.

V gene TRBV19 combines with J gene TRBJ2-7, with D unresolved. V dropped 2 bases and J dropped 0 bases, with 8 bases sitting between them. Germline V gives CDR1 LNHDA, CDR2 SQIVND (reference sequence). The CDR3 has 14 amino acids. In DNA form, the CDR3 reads TGTGCCAGTAGTATACGTGACAACTCCTACGAGCAGTACTTC. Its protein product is CASSIRDNSYEQYF.

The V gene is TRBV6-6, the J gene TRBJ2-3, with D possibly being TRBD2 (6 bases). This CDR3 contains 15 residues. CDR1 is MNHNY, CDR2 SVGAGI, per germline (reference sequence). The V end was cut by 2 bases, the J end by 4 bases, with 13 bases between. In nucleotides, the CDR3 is TGTGCCAGCAGTTACGGGCGGGGAGGTTCAGATACGCAGTATTTT. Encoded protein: CASSYGRGGSDTQYF.

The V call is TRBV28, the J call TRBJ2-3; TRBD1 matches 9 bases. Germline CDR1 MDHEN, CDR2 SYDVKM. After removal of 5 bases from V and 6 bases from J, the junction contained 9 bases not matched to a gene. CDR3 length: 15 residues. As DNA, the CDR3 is TGTGCCAGCAGTCCCGGGACAGGGAATTTGGATACGCAGTATTTT. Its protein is CASSPGTGNLDTQYF.

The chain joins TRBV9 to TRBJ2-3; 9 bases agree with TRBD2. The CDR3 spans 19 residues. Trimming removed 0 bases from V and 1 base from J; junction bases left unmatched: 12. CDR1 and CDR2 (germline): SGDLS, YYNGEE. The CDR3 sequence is CASSVEVGGTSLGTDTQYF. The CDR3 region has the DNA TGTGCCAGCAGCGTAGAAGTGGGGGGGACTAGCTTGGGCACAGATACGCAGTATTTT.

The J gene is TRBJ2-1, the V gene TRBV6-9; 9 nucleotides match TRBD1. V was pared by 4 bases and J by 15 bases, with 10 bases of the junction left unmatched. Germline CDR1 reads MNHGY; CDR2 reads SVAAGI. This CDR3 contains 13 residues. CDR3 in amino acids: CASSSIPGQGWFF. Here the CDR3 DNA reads TGTGCCAGCAGTTCCATTCCGGGACAGGGCTGGTTCTTC.

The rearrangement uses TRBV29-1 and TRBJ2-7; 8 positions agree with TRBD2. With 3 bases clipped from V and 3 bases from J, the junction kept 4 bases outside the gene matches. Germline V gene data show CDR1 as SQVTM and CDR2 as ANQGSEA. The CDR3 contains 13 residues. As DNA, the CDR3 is TGCAGCGTTGAGGTAGCGGGGAACTACGAGCAGTACTTC. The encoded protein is CSVEVAGNYEQYF.